A single sample is the source of the 20 T cell receptor beta chains below, sequenced in a study of CD8+ T cells in alopecia areata. Extracted RNA was reverse transcribed into cDNA, the sequencing template. Some clones are missing from TCRdb's copy, which holds only in-frame ones; the method was immunoSEQ multiplex PCR. This table has some 200,000 clones, more than 55% appearing once. Sequencing was performed on CD8+ T cells sorted from blood. The receptor source for this set is a human donor in good health.

The chain recombines TRBV5-4 with TRBJ1-1; D is unclear. This CDR3 is 13 amino acids long. Trimming took off 5 bases at V and 3 bases at J, with 11 bases between the two ends. Germline V lookup: CDR1 SGHNT, CDR2 YYREEE (reference sequence). The CDR3 DNA is TGTGCCAGCAGTACGGGGTCGGACACTGAAGCTTTCTTT. Its translation is CASSTGSDTEAFF.

The gene calls are TRBV15 and TRBJ1-6, with TRBD1 as a possible D gene (5 bases). This CDR3 is 15 amino acids long. The germline V gene encodes CDR1 LNHNV and CDR2 YYDKDF (reference sequence). V was cut by 4 bases and J by 9 bases, with 16 bases left in between. The CDR3 reads CATSTQEANSSPLHF. The CDR3 DNA reads as TGTGCCACCAGCACACAGGAAGCCAATTCTTCACCCCTCCACTTT.

This chain joins TRBV6-6 and TRBJ2-7; D is tentatively TRBD1 or TRBD2 (5 bases each). The CDR3 totals 15 residues. CDR1 is MNHNY, CDR2 SVGAGI, per germline (reference sequence). The germline V and J ends were trimmed by 2 bases and 6 bases, with 17 bases remaining between them. The CDR3 region is CASSYLRDPSGEQYF. The DNA of the CDR3 is TGTGCCAGCAGTTACCTCCGGGACCCATCTGGCGAGCAGTACTTC.

The rearrangement links TRBV7-9 to TRBJ2-6; D not certain. Germline V gene data show CDR1 as SEHNR and CDR2 as FQNEAQ (reference sequence). CDR3 length: 15 amino acids. V lost 3 bases and J 3 bases, leaving 9 bases between the germline ends. As DNA, the CDR3 is TGTGCCAGCAGCTTTGCCCCCGTTGGGGCCAACGTCCTGACTTTC. Translating it yields CASSFAPVGANVLTF.

The J gene is TRBJ1-2, the V gene TRBV4-1; D might be TRBD1 (6 bases). There are 11 residues in the CDR3. The germline gives CDR1 MGHRA, CDR2 YSYEKL. V gave up 6 bases and J gave up 6 bases, with 8 bases separating them. This CDR3 is CASSPGDGYTF. CDR3 nucleotides: TGCGCCAGCAGTCCAGGGGATGGCTACACCTTC.

This clone was picked up a small number of times. The chain couples TRBV7-9 to TRBJ2-5, with D perhaps given as TRBD1 or TRBD2 (5 bases each). The germline V gene has CDR1 SEHNR and CDR2 FQNEAQ (reference sequence). Trimming took off 3 bases at V and 2 bases at J, with 16 bases between the two ends. The CDR3 is 16 residues long. CDR3 amino acids: CASSLLAGTDQETQYF. CDR3 DNA: TGTGCCAGCAGCTTGCTAGCAGGGACCGATCAAGAGACCCAGTACTTC.

This chain links TRBV19 with TRBJ2-7; TRBD1 or TRBD2 may be the D gene (5 bases each). Per germline, CDR1 LNHDA and CDR2 SQIVND (reference sequence). V was cut by 5 bases and J by 3 bases, with 14 bases left in between. The CDR3 loop spans 14 amino acids. The CDR3, as DNA: TGTGCCAGTAGTTTCGGACAAGGAGGCTACGAGCAGTACTTC. It is translated as CASSFGQGGYEQYF.

This clone was seen a handful of times. Other nucleotide sequences from this sample produce the same CDR3. V usage is TRBV7-9 and J usage is TRBJ2-5; no firm D call. The CDR3 covers 12 residues. V was clipped by 2 bases and J by 4 bases, with 5 bases between them. Germline V lookup: CDR1 SEHNR, CDR2 FQNEAQ (reference sequence). CDR3 sequence: CASSLRGETQYF. The CDR3 DNA reads TGTGCCAGCAGCTTAAGAGGAGAGACCCAGTACTTC. The variable domain in full, with the rest retrieved from reference TRBV7-9 and TRBJ2-5, is DTGVSQNPRHKITKRGQNVTFRCDPISEHNRLYWYRQTLGQGPEFLTYFQNEAQLEKSRLLSDRFSAERPKGSFSTLEIQRTEQGDSAMYLCASSLRGETQYFGPGTRLLVL.

The J gene is TRBJ1-2, the V gene TRBV4-1; D is perhaps TRBD1 (5 bases). Trimming pared 6 bases from V and 7 bases from J, leaving 27 bases between. This CDR3 is 17 amino acids long. The germline CDR1 and CDR2 sequences are MGHRA and YSYEKL. The CDR3: CASSGITGTPFSGGYTF. The CDR3 DNA sequence: TGCGCCAGCAGTGGGATAACCGGGACCCCCTTTTCGGGTGGCTACACCTTC.

This chain connects TRBV2 to TRBJ2-5; no clear D. Trimming took off 7 bases at V and 3 bases at J, with 12 bases between the two ends. CDR3 length: 13 amino acids. The germline V gene has CDR1 SNHLY and CDR2 FYNNEI. CDR3 nucleotides: TGTGCCAGCACCAAGTGGGCAAAAGAGACCCAGTACTTC. Translation: CASTKWAKETQYF.

V gene TRBV9 combines with J gene TRBJ2-7; TRBD2 matches 10 bases. This CDR3 comprises 13 residues. Germline loops: CDR1 SGDLS, CDR2 YYNGEE. Losses at the gene ends were 3 bases for V and 3 bases for J; bases not matched to a gene: 0. The CDR3 spells CASSASGGYEQYF. The CDR3 nucleotides are TGTGCCAGCAGCGCTAGCGGGGGCTACGAGCAGTACTTC.

The gene calls are TRBV5-6 and TRBJ1-2; D is unresolved. CDR1 is SGHDT, CDR2 YYEEEE, per germline. This CDR3 comprises 13 residues. Trimming removed 4 bases at V and 6 bases at J, with 13 bases between. CDR3 region: CASSIALGDGYTF. CDR3 DNA sequence: TGTGCCAGCAGCATCGCATTGGGTGATGGCTACACCTTC.

CDR3 in amino acids: CASSGGSRGEQFF. The CDR3 bases are TGTGCCAGCAGCGGGGGGTCCCGAGGGGAGCAGTTCTTC. V usage is TRBV2 and J usage is TRBJ2-1; 7 bases are a match to TRBD2. The CDR3 runs to 13 residues. After removal of 6 bases from V and 10 bases from J, the junction contained 9 bases not matched to a gene. Germline values: CDR1 SNHLY, CDR2 FYNNEI. Combining the CDR3 with reference TRBV2 and TRBJ2-1 gives the whole variable domain EPEVTQTPSHQVTQMGQEVILRCVPISNHLYFYWYRQILGQKVEFLVSFYNNEISEKSEIFDDQFSVERPDGSNFTLKIRSTKLEDSAMYFCASSGGSRGEQFFGPGTRLTVL.

This clone was recorded once. The chain has TRBV7-8 and TRBJ2-7; 8 nucleotides align to TRBD1. In germline, CDR1 is SGHVS, CDR2 FQNEAQ. The CDR3 loop spans 13 amino acids. Trimming took 5 bases from V and 5 from J; bases not matched to a gene: 5. CDR3 sequence (DNA): TGTGCCAGCAGCACACCACAGGGGGACGAGCAGTACTTC. It translates to CASSTPQGDEQYF.

This rearrangement joins TRBV27 to TRBJ1-5; tentatively, D is TRBD1 (5 bases). Trimming cost V 1 base and J 3 bases, with 10 bases left between them. This CDR3 has 15 residues. CDR1 is MNHEY, CDR2 SMNVEV, per germline (reference sequence). The CDR3 region is CASSLYLGVNQPQHF. In DNA form, the CDR3 reads TGTGCCAGCAGTTTATATTTGGGGGTCAATCAGCCCCAGCATTTT.

This clone came up a few times. The CDR3 DNA is TGTGCCAGCAGCCAAGGCTGGGGCTATGGCTACACCTTC. It codes for CASSQGWGYGYTF. The V and J genes are TRBV14 and TRBJ1-2; D unresolved. The CDR3 spans 13 residues. CDR1 is SGHDN and CDR2 is FVKESK in the germline V gene. V shed 1 base and J shed 4 bases, with 7 bases lying between them.

The chain has TRBV4-1 and TRBJ2-5, with 7 nucleotides matching TRBD2. The V gene end was trimmed by 4 bases and the J gene end by 1 base; junction bases not matched to a gene: 3. Germline-derived CDR1 and CDR2 are MGHRA and YSYEKL. The CDR3 runs 14 residues. The CDR3 DNA sequence: TGCGCCAGCAGCCTGGGAGGGACCCAAGAGACCCAGTACTTC. The encoded protein is CASSLGGTQETQYF.

The V call is TRBV29-1, the J call TRBJ2-2; D gene unclear. V was trimmed by 7 bases and J by 4 bases, leaving 13 bases between them. The CDR3 is 13 amino acids. The germline V gene has CDR1 SQVTM and CDR2 ANQGSEA. The CDR3 coding sequence is TGCAGCGGTGAGCGTGGCGGCACCGGGGAGCTGTTTTTT. Its translation: CSGERGGTGELFF.

V is TRBV10-3 and J is TRBJ2-3; 7 bases line up with TRBD2. Germline loops: CDR1 ENHRY, CDR2 SYGVKD. Trimming removed 6 bases from V and 1 base from J; junction bases left unmatched: 7. The CDR3 sequence is 15 residues long. CDR3 bases: TGTGCCATCAGACCCGGACTAGGGGGCACAGATACGCAGTATTTT. Protein: CAIRPGLGGTDTQYF.

The V gene is TRBV5-1, the J gene TRBJ1-2, with TRBD1 matching 7 bases. The germline CDR1 and CDR2 sequences are SGHRS and YFSETQ. V gave up 3 bases and J gave up 8 bases; unmatched junction bases: 7. The CDR3 has 13 amino acids. The chain's CDR3 is CASSSDRERGYTF. Here the CDR3 DNA reads TGCGCCAGCAGCTCCGACAGGGAGAGAGGCTACACCTTC.